This T cell receptor beta chain was found in a study of tumor and adjacent non-tumor tissue in lung cancer. The study, taken as a whole, reports: Higher tumor TCR diversity was associated with shorter survival. Normal lung showed higher cumulative top 100 clone frequency than tumor. Tumor tissue had significantly higher TCR diversity than normal lung.

This CDR3 is built from 9 residues. Germline assignment: CDR1 MNHNY and CDR2 SVGAGI (reference sequence). This sample's RNA came from whole unsorted tissue. Distant lung tissue was collected more than 3 cm away from the tumor edge. Chemotherapy-naive patients with new lung cancer underwent thoracic surgery in China, August–late 2014. The library came from three nested PCR rounds adapted from ARM-PCR protocols. TCRdb re-derived calls from the multiplex PCR reads in MiXCR, one entry per CDR3 protein. This table has 50,000 or so distinct CDR3 sequences, roughly 69% appearing once. Only a few counts were recorded for this clonotype. As yet, its antigen is unknown. A much more abundant neighbour one base away suggests this may be a read error.

The specimen was distant non-tumor lung tissue. The chain joins TRBV6-6 to TRBJ1-1; no clear D. The receptor's source is an older woman with non-small cell lung cancer. DNA for the CDR3: TGTGCCAACAGTTACGGGTCCTACTTT. Translation gives CANSYGSYF.